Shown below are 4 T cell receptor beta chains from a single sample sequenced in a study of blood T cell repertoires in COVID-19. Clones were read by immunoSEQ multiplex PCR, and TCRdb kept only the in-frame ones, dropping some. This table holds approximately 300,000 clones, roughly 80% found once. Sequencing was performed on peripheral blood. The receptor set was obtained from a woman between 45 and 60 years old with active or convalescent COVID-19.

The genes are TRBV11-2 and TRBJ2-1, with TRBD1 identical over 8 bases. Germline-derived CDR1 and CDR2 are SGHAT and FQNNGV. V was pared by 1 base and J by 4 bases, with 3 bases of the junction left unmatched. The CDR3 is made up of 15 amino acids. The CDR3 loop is CASSLGGTGYNEQFF. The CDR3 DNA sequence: TGTGCCAGCAGCTTAGGGGGGACAGGATACAATGAGCAGTTCTTC. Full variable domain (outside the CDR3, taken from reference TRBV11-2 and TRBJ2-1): EAGVAQSPRYKIIEKRQSVAFWCNPISGHATLYWYQQILGQGPKLLIQFQNNGVVDDSQLPKDRFSAERLKGVDSTLKIQPAKLEDSAVYLCASSLGGTGYNEQFFGPGTRLTVL.

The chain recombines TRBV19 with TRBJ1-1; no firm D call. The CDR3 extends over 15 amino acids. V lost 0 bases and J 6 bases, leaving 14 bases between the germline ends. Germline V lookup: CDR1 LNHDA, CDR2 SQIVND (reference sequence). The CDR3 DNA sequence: TGTGCCAGTAGTATAGATACTTTCCGGGGAGCTGAAGCTTTCTTT. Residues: CASSIDTFRGAEAFF.

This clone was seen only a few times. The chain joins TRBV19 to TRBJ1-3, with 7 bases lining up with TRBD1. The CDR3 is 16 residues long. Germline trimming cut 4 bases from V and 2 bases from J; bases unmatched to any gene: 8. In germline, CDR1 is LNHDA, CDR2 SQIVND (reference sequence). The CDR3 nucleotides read TGTGCCAGTAGTACCCGATCGACAGGGACTGGAAACACCATATATTTT. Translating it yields CASSTRSTGTGNTIYF.

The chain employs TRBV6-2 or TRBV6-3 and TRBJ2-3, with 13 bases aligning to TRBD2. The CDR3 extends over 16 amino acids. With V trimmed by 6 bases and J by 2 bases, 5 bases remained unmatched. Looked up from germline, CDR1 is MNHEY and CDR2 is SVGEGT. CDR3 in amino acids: CASSRLAGGHTDTQYF. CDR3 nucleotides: TGTGCCAGCAGCCGACTAGCGGGAGGACACACAGATACGCAGTATTTT.